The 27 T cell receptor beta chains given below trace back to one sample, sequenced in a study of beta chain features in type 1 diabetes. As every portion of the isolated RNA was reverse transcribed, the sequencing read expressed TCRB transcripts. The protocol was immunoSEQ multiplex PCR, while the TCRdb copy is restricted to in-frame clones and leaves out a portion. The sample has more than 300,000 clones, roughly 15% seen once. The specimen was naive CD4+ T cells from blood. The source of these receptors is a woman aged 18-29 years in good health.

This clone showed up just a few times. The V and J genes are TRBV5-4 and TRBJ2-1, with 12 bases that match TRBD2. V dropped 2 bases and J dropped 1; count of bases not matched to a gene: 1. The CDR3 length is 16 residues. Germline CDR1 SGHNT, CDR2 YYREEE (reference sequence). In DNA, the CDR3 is TGTGCCAGCAGCTTTCTAGCGGGAGGGTCCTACAATGAGCAGTTCTTC. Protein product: CASSFLAGGSYNEQFF.

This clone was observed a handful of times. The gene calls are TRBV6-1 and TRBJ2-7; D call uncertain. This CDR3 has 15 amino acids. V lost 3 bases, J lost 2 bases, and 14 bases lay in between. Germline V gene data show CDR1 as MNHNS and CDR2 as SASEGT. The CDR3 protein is CASSDRSSPTYEQYF. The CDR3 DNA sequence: TGTGCCAGCAGTGACCGTAGTTCCCCCACCTACGAGCAGTACTTC.

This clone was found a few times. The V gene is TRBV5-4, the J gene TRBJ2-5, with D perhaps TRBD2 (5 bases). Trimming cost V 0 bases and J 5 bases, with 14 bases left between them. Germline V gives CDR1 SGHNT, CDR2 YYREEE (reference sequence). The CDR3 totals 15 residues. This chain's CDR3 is CASSLASRIGETQYF. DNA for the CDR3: TGTGCCAGCAGCTTGGCTAGCCGGATCGGGGAGACCCAGTACTTC.

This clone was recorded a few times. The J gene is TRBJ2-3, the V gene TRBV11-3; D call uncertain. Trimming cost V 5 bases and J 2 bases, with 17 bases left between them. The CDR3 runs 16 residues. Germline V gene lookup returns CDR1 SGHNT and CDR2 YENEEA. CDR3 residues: CASSKNDRVATDTQYF. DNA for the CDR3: TGTGCCAGCAGCAAAAACGACCGAGTAGCCACAGATACGCAGTATTTT. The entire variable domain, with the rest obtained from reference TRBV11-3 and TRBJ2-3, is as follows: EAGVVQSPRYKIIEKKQPVAFWCNPISGHNTLYWYLQNLGQGPELLIRYENEEAVDDSQLPKDRFSAERLKGVDSTLKIQPAELGDSAVYLCASSKNDRVATDTQYFGPGTRLTVL.

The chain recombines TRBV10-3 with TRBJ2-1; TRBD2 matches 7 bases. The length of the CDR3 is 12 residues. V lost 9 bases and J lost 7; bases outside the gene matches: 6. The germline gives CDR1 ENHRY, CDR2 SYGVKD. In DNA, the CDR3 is TGTGCCATTGCGGGAGAAAGAAATGAGCAGTTCTTC. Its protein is CAIAGERNEQFF.

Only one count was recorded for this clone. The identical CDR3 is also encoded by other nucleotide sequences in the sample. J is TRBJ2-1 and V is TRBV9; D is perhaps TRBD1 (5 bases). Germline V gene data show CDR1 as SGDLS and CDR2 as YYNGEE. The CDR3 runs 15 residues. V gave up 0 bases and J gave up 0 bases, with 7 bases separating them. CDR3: CASSVATGSYNEQFF. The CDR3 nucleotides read TGTGCCAGCAGCGTAGCTACAGGCTCCTACAATGAGCAGTTCTTC.

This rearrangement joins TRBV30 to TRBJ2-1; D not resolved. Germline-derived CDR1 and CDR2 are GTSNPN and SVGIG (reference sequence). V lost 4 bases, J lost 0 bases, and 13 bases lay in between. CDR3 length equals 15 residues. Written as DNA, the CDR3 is TGTGCCTGGAACAGTGGATTACTCTCCTACAATGAGCAGTTCTTC. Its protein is CAWNSGLLSYNEQFF.

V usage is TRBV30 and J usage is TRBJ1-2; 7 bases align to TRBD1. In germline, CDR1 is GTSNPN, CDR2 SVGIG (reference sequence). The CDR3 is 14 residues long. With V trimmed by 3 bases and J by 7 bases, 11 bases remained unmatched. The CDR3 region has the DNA TGTGCCTGGAGCAATGGACAGGTGCGCGGTGGCTACACCTTC. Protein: CAWSNGQVRGGYTF.

CDR3 sequence: CASSPEEGVYF. In DNA form, the CDR3 reads TGTGCCAGCTCACCGGAGGAGGGCGTGTACTTC. The chain uses TRBV18 and TRBJ2-7, with D perhaps TRBD2 (6 bases). The V gene lost 3 bases and the J gene lost 12 bases, with 12 bases spanning the gap. Per germline, CDR1 KGHSH and CDR2 LQKENI. The CDR3 sequence is 11 residues long.

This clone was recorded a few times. The CDR3 region is CAWSPSPGQGGEQYF. For the CDR3, the DNA is TGTGCCTGGAGTCCCTCGCCGGGACAGGGTGGCGAGCAGTACTTC. The rearrangement links TRBV30 to TRBJ2-7; TRBD1 aligns across 9 bases. Losses at the gene ends were 2 bases for V and 6 bases for J; bases not matched to a gene: 11. CDR1 is GTSNPN and CDR2 is SVGIG in the germline V gene (reference sequence). This CDR3 comprises 15 residues.

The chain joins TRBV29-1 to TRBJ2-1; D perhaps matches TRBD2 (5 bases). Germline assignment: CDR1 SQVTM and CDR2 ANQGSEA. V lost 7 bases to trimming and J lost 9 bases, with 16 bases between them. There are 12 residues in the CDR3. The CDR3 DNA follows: TGCAGCGCCGCGGGTAGGTCCGGTGAGCAGTTCTTC. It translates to CSAAGRSGEQFF.

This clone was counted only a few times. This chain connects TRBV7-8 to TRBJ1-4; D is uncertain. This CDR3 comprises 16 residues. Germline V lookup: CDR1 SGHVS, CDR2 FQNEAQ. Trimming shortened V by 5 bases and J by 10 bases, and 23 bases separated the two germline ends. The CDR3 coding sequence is TGTGCCAGCAGCCTATCCGCAGGAGGCGCAGCTGGAAAACTGTTTTTT. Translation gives CASSLSAGGAAGKLFF.

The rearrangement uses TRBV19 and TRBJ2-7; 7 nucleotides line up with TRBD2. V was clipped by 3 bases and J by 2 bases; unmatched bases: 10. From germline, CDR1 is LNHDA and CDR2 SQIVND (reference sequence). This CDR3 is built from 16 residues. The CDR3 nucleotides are TGTGCCAGTAGTATCTATAGCGGGCTTCGACCCTACGAGCAGTACTTC. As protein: CASSIYSGLRPYEQYF.

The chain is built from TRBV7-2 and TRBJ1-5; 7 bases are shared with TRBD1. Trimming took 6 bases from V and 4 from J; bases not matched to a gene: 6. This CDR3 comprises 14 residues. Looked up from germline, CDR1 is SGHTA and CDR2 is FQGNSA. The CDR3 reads CASRPQGGNQPQHF. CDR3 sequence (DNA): TGTGCCAGCAGACCCCAGGGGGGTAATCAGCCCCAGCATTTT.

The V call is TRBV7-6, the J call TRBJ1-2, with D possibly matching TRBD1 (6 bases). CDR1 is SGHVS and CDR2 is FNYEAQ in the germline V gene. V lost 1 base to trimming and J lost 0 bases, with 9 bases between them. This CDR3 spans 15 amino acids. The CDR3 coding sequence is TGTGCCAGCAGCTTAGGCACAGGGTCTAACTATGGCTACACCTTC. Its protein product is CASSLGTGSNYGYTF.

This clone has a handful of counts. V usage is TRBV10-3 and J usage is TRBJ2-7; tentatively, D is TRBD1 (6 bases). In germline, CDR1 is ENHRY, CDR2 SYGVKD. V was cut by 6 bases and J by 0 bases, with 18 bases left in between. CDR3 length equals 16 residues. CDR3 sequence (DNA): TGTGCCATCAGAGATACAGGGAATCCAAGCTCCTACGAGCAGTACTTC. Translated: CAIRDTGNPSSYEQYF.

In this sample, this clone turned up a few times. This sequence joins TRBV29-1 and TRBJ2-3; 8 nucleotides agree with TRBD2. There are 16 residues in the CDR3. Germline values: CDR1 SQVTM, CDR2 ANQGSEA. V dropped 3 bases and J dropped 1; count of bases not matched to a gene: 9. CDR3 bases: TGCAGCGTTGACCCTCTTCAACTAGCGGGCACAGATACGCAGTATTTT. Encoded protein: CSVDPLQLAGTDTQYF.

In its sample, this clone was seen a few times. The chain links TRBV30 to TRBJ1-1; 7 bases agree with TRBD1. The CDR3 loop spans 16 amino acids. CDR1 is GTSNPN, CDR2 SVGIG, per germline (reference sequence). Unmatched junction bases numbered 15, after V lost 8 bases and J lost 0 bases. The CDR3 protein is CAGLFWTGLLNTEAFF. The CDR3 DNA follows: TGTGCCGGTCTCTTTTGGACAGGTCTATTGAACACTGAAGCTTTCTTT.

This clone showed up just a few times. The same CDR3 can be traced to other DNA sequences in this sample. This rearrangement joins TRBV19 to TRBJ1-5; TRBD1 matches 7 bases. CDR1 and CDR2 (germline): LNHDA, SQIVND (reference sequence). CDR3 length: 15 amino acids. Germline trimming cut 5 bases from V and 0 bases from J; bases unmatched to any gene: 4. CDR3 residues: CASSPWTGSNQPQHF. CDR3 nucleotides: TGTGCCAGTAGTCCCTGGACAGGTAGCAATCAGCCCCAGCATTTT.

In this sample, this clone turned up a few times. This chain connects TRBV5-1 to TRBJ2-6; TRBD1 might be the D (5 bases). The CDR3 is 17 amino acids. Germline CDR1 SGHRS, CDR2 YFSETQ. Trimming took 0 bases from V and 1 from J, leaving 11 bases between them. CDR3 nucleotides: TGCGCCAGCAGCTTGGGACAGCCGTCGTCTGGGGCCAACGTCCTGACTTTC. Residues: CASSLGQPSSGANVLTF.

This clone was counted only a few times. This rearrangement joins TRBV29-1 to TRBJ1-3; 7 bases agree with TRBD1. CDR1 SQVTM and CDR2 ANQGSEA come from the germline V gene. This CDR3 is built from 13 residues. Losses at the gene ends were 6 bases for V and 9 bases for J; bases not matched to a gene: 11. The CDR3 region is CSVCQGGGGTIYF. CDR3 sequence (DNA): TGCAGCGTGTGTCAGGGGGGTGGGGGCACCATATATTTT. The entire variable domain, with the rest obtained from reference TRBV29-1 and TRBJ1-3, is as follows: SAVISQKPSRDICQRGTSLTIQCQVDSQVTMMFWYRQQPGQSLTLIATANQGSEATYESGFVIDKFPISRPNLTFSTLTVSNMSPEDSSIYLCSVCQGGGGTIYFGEGSWLTVV.

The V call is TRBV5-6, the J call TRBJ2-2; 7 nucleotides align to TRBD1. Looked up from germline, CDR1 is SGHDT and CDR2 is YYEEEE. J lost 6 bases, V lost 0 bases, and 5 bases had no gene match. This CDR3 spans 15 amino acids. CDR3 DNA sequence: TGTGCCAGCAGCTTGGACAGGGGAAGGCCCGGGGAGCTGTTTTTT. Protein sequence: CASSLDRGRPGELFF.

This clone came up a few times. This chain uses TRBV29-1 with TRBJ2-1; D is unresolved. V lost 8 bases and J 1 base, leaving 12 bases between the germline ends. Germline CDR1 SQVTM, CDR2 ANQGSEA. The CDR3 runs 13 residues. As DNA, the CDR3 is TGCAGCCACCCTATCGGTTCCTACAATGAGCAGTTCTTC. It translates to CSHPIGSYNEQFF.

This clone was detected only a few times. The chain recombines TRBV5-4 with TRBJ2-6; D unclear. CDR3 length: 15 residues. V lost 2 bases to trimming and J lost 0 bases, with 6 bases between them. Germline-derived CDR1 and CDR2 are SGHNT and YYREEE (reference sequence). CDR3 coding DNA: TGTGCCAGCAGCTTCTTCCTCTCTGGGGCCAACGTCCTGACTTTC. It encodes CASSFFLSGANVLTF.

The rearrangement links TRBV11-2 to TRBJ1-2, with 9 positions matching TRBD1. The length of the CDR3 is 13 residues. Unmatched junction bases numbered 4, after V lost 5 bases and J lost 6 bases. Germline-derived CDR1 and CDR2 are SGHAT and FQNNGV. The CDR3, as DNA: TGTGCCAGCAGCCCCCGGGACAGGGATGGCTACACCTTC. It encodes CASSPRDRDGYTF.

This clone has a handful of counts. For the CDR3, the DNA is TGTGCCAGCAGCCCCGGGACTAGCGGGAGAAACGAGCAGTACTTC. This sequence encodes CASSPGTSGRNEQYF. The chain has TRBV9 and TRBJ2-7, with 14 bases that match TRBD2. In germline, CDR1 is SGDLS, CDR2 YYNGEE. This CDR3 contains 15 residues. V dropped 4 bases and J dropped 5; count of bases not matched to a gene: 5.

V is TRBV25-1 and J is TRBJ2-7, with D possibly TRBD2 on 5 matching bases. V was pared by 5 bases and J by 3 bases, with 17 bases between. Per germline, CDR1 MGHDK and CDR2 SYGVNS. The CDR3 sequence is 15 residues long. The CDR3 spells CASSPFPQADYEQYF. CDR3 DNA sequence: TGTGCCAGCAGTCCTTTCCCCCAAGCGGACTACGAGCAGTACTTC.